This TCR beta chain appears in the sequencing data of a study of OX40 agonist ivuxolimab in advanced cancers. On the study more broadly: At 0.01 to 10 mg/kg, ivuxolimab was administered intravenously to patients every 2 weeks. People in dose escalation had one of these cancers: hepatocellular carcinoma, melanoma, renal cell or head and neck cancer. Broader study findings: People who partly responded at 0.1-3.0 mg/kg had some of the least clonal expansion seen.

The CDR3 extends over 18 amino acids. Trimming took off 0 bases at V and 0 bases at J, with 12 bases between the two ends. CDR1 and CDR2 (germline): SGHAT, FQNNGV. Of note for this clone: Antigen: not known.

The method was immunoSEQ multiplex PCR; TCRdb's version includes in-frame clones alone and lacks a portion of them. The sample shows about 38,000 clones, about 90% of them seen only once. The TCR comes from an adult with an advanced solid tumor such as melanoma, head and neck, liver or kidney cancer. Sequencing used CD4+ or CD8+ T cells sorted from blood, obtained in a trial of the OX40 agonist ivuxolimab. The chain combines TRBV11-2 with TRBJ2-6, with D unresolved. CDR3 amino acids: CASSLDPPLTSGANVLTF. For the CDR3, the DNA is TGTGCCAGCAGCTTAGACCCACCTTTAACCTCTGGGGCCAACGTCCTGACTTTC.